The clone carrying this TCR beta chain was counted between two and nine times. The sample is drawn from a study of T cell repertoires in cytomegalovirus infection. A single record per CDR3 protein comes from TCRdb applying MiXCR to the reads. The table includes almost 550,000 distinct CDR3 sequences, more than 15% detected once. Germline CDR1 reads SGHAT; CDR2 reads FQNNGV. Trimming stripped 6 bases from V and 0 bases from J, with 15 bases between. This CDR3 has 16 residues. The sequenced sample consisted of CD8+ T cells from PBMCs. This clonotype was sampled from a human donor in good health (CMV status not recorded). Some clones in this sample may be carry-over from other donors' samples. The chain links TRBV11-2 to TRBJ1-3; D may be TRBD1 (5 bases). DNA for the CDR3: TGTGCCAGCAGGCCCCGACAGAGGGACTCTGGAAACACCATATATTTT. Its translation is CASRPRQRDSGNTIYF.